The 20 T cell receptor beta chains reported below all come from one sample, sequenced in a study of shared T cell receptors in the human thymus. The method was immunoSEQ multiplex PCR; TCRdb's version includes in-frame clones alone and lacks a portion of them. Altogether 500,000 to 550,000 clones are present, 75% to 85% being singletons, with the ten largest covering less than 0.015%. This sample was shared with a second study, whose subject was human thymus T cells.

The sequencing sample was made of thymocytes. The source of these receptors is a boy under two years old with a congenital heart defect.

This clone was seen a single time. The CDR3 loop is CASSPLAGDTGELFF. CDR3 in DNA: TGTGCCAGCAGTCCCCTAGCGGGAGACACCGGGGAGCTGTTTTTT. The gene calls are TRBV27 and TRBJ2-2; 10 nucleotides line up with TRBD2. The CDR3 has 15 residues. Germline V gene sequence: CDR1 MNHEY, CDR2 SMNVEV (reference sequence). With V trimmed by 5 bases and J by 3 bases, 3 bases remained unmatched.

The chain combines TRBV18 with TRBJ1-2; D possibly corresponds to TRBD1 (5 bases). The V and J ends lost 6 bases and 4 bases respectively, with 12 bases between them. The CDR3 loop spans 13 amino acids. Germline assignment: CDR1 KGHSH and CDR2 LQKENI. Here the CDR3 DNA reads TGTGCCAGCTCCCTCGACAGTTTCTATGGCTACACCTTC. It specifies CASSLDSFYGYTF. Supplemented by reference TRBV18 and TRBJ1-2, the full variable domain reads NAGVMQNPRHLVRRRGQEARLRCSPMKGHSHVYWYRQLPEEGLKFMVYLQKENIIDESGMPKERFSAEFPKEGPSILRIQQVVRGDSAAYFCASSLDSFYGYTFGSGTRLTVV.

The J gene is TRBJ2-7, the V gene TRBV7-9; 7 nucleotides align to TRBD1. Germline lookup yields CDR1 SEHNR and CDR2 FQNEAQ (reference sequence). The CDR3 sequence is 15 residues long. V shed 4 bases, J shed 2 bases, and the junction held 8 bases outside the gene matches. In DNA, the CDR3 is TGTGCCAGCAGCTCCCCCGGGACAGCGACCTACGAGCAGTACTTC. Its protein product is CASSSPGTATYEQYF.

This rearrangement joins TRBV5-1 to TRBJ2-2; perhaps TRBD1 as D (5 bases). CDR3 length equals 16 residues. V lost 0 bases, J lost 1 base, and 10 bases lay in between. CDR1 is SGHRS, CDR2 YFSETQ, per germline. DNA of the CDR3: TGCGCCAGCAGCTTGGGGGGCTACTGGAACACCGGGGAGCTGTTTTTT. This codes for CASSLGGYWNTGELFF.

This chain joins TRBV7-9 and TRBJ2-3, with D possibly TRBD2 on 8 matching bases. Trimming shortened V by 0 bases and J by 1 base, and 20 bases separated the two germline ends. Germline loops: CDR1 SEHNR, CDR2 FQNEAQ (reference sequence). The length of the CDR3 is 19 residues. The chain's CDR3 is CASSLAGGGKTSGTDTQYF. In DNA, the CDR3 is TGTGCCAGCAGCTTAGCGGGAGGGGGCAAGACTAGCGGCACAGATACGCAGTATTTT.

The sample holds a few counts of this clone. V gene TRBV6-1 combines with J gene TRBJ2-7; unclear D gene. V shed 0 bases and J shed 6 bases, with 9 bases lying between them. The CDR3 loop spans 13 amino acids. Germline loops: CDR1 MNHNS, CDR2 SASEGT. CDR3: CASSEAKLSEQYF. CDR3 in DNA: TGTGCCAGCAGTGAAGCAAAACTCTCCGAGCAGTACTTC.

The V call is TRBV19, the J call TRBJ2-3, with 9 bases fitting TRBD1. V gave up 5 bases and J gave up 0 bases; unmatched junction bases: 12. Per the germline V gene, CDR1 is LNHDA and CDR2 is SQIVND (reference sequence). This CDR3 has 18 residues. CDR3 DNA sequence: TGTGCCAGTAGTGTCGAAGCAGAGACAGGGGGGAGCACAGATACGCAGTATTTT. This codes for CASSVEAETGGSTDTQYF.

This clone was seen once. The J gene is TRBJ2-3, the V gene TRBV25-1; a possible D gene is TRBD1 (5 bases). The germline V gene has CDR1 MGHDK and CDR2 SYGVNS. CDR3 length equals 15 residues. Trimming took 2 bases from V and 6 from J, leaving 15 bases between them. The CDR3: CASSEPGWPRDTQYF. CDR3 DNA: TGTGCCAGCAGTGAACCAGGGTGGCCCCGCGATACGCAGTATTTT.

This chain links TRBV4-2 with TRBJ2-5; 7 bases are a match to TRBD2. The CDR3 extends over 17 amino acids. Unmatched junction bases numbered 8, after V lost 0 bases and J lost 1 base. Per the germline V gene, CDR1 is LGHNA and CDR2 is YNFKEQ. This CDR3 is CASSQDGPGGTQETQYF. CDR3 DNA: TGTGCCAGCAGCCAAGATGGGCCGGGGGGAACCCAAGAGACCCAGTACTTC.

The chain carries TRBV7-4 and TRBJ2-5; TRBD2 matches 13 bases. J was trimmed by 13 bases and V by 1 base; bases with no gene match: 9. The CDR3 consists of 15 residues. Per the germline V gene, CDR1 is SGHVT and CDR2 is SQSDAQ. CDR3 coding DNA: TGTGCCAGCAGCTTAGAAATCGGACTAGCGGGAGCTTGGTACTTC. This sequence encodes CASSLEIGLAGAWYF.

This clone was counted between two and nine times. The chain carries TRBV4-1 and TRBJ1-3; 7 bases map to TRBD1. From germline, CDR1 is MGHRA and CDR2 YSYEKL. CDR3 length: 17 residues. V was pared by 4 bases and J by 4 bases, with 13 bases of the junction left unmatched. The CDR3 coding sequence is TGCGCCAGCAGCCCTCACGGATACAGGGGTTCAGGAAACACCATATATTTT. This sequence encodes CASSPHGYRGSGNTIYF.

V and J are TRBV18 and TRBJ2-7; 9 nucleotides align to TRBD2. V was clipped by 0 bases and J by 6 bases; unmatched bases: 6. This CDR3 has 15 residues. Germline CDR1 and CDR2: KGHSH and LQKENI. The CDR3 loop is CASSPPKGLAGEQYF. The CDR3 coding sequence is TGTGCCAGCTCACCACCGAAGGGACTAGCCGGCGAGCAGTACTTC.

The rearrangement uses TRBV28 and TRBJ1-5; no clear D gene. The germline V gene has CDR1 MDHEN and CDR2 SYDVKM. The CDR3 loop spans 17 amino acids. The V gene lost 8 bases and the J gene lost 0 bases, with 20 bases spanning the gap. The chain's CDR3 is CASAPTGEGYSNQPQHF. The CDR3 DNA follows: TGTGCCAGCGCTCCCACGGGTGAGGGATATAGCAATCAGCCCCAGCATTTT.

CDR3 DNA: TGTGCCAGTAGTAAGGGACAGGGGGACACTGAAGCTTTCTTT. Amino acid sequence: CASSKGQGDTEAFF. The gene calls are TRBV19 and TRBJ1-1; 11 nucleotides line up with TRBD1. The junction had 1 base not matched to a gene; V was cut back by 4 bases and J by 3 bases. This CDR3 is 14 amino acids long. Germline V gives CDR1 LNHDA, CDR2 SQIVND (reference sequence).

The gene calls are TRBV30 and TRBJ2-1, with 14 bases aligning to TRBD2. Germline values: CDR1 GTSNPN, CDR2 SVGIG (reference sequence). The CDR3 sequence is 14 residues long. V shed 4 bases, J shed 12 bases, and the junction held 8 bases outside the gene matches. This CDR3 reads CAWISTSGRAGQFF. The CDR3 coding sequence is TGTGCCTGGATCTCGACTAGCGGGAGGGCCGGGCAGTTCTTC. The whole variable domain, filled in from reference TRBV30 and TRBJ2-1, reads SQTIHQWPATLVQPVGSPLSLECTVEGTSNPNLYWYRQAAGRGLQLLFYSVGIGQISSEVPQNLSASRPQDRQFILSSKKLLLSDSGFYLCAWISTSGRAGQFFGPGTRLTVL.

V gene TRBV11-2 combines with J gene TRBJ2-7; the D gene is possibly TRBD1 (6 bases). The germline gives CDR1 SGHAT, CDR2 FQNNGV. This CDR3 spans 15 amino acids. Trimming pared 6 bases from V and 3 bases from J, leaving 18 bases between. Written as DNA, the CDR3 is TGTGCCAGCAGACATCGCCGGGACATACTCTACGAGCAGTACTTC. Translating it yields CASRHRRDILYEQYF.

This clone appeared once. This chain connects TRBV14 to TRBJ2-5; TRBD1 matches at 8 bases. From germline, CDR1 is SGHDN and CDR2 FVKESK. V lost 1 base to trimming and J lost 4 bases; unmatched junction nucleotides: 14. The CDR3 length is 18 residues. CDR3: CASSQGTQGASVPETQYF. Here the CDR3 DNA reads TGTGCCAGCAGCCAAGGCACCCAGGGGGCTAGCGTACCAGAGACCCAGTACTTC.

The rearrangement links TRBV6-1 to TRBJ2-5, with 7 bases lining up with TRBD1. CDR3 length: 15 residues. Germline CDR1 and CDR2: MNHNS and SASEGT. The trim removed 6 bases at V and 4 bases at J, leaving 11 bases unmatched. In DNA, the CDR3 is TGTGCCAGCAGATTAAACCGGGACAGATTAGAGACCCAGTACTTC. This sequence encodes CASRLNRDRLETQYF.

DNA for the CDR3: TGCGCCAGCAGCCAAACCTCCGGGACTAGCGAGCCCTACGAGCAGTACTTC. This sequence encodes CASSQTSGTSEPYEQYF. The chain recombines TRBV4-3 with TRBJ2-7, with TRBD2 identical over 10 bases. Per germline, CDR1 LGHNA and CDR2 YSLEER. J gave up 2 bases and V 2 bases, and 9 bases lay outside the gene matches. The CDR3 extends over 17 amino acids.

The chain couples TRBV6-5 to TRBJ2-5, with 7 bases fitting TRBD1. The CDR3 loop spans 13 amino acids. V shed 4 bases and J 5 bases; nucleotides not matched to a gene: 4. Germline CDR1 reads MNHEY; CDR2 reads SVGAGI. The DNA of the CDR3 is TGTGCCAGCAGTTTTCGACAGGGTGAGACCCAGTACTTC. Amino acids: CASSFRQGETQYF.